This entry lists 8 T cell receptor beta chains sequenced from one sample in a study of T cell responses to AZD1222 COVID-19 vaccine. Repertoires were generated with immunoSEQ multiplex PCR, while TCRdb's copy carries only in-frame clones and drops some. The sample contains 180,000 or so clones, more than 80% of which appear only once. Sample: peripheral blood, taken 28 days after the second dose of the MenACWY control vaccine. The receptors derive from an adult who received the MenACWY meningococcal vaccine as a control.

The CDR3 bases are TGTGCCACCAGCAGCCTCAACCAAGAGACCCAGTACTTC. Translating it yields CATSSLNQETQYF. The V call is TRBV15, the J call TRBJ2-5; D is ambiguous. The CDR3 has 13 amino acids. V was pared by 3 bases and J by 0 bases, with 5 bases between. The V gene's germline CDR1 is LNHNV and CDR2 YYDKDF (reference sequence).

The chain recombines TRBV11-2 with TRBJ2-7; D is uncertain. This CDR3 is built from 15 residues. V was cut by 1 base and J by 0 bases, with 10 bases left in between. The V gene's germline CDR1 is SGHAT and CDR2 FQNNGV. The CDR3 DNA reads TGTGCCAGCAGCTTAGGGCTACGGAGCTCCTACGAGCAGTACTTC. Residues: CASSLGLRSSYEQYF.

The chain carries TRBV7-8 and TRBJ1-1; no definite D call. The germline V gene encodes CDR1 SGHVS and CDR2 FQNEAQ. This CDR3 comprises 11 residues. The ends were cut back, 4 bases at V and 3 bases at J, with 3 bases in the middle. The CDR3 sequence: CASSSYTEAFF. The CDR3 nucleotides read TGTGCCAGCAGCTCCTACACTGAAGCTTTCTTT.

The V and J genes are TRBV30 and TRBJ2-5; D gene unclear. The V end lost 6 bases, the J end lost 5 bases, and 19 bases lay between the germline ends. The CDR3 runs to 14 residues. Germline V CDR1 and CDR2: GTSNPN, SVGIG (reference sequence). The CDR3 region has the DNA TGTGCCTGCCAACAGTTTACTGTATCGGAGACCCAGTACTTC. Translated, it gives CACQQFTVSETQYF.

The rearrangement joins TRBV3-1 (or the pseudogene TRBV3-2) to TRBJ2-7, with TRBD1 matching over 7 bases. V shed 1 base, J shed 0 bases, and the junction held 6 bases outside the gene matches. Germline assignment: CDR1 LGHDT and CDR2 YNNKEL (reference sequence). The CDR3 is made up of 16 amino acids. The CDR3 bases are TGTGCCAGCAGCCAAGGGGCAGGGGGAACCTCCTACGAGCAGTACTTC. Its protein is CASSQGAGGTSYEQYF.

The chain carries TRBV25-1 and TRBJ1-1; D unclear. Germline V gene sequence: CDR1 MGHDK, CDR2 SYGVNS. This CDR3 is built from 14 residues. V lost 5 bases to trimming and J lost 1 base, with 11 bases between them. The CDR3 region has the DNA TGTGCCAGCAGTAGTCGGAACAAGAACACTGAAGCTTTCTTT. This codes for CASSSRNKNTEAFF.

V and J are TRBV10-3 and TRBJ1-2; D gene ambiguous. V lost 0 bases to trimming and J lost 8 bases, with 22 bases between them. Germline V lookup: CDR1 ENHRY, CDR2 SYGVKD. The length of the CDR3 is 17 residues. The DNA of the CDR3 is TGTGCCATCAGTGAGTCAAACGAGAGGCCTACCCGGCAGGGCTACACCTTC. This gives the protein CAISESNERPTRQGYTF.

The gene calls are TRBV28 and TRBJ2-5, with D unclear. Germline lookup yields CDR1 MDHEN and CDR2 SYDVKM. The CDR3 runs 12 residues. V lost 4 bases and J 4 bases, leaving 7 bases between the germline ends. As DNA, the CDR3 is TGTGCCAGCAGTTGGATGGGAGAGACCCAGTACTTC. Translation: CASSWMGETQYF.